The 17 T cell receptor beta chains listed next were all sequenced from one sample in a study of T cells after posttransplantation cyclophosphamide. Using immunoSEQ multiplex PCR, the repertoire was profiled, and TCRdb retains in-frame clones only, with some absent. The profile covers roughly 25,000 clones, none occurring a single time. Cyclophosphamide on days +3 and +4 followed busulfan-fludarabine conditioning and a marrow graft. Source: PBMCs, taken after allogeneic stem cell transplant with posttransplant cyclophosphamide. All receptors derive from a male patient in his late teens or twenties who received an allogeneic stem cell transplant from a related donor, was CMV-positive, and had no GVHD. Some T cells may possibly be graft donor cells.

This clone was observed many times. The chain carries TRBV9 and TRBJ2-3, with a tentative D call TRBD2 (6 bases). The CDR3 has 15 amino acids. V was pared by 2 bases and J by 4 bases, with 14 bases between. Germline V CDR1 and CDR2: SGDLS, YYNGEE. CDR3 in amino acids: CASSVPLGSADTQYF. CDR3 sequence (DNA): TGTGCCAGCAGCGTCCCGCTCGGGAGCGCAGATACGCAGTATTTT.

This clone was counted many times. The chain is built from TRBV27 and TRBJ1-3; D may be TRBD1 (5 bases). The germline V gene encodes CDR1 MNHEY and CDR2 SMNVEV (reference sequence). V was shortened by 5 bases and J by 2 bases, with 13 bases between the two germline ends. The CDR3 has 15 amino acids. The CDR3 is CASSPRALTGNTIYF. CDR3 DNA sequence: TGTGCCAGCAGTCCCAGGGCCTTAACTGGAAACACCATATATTTT.

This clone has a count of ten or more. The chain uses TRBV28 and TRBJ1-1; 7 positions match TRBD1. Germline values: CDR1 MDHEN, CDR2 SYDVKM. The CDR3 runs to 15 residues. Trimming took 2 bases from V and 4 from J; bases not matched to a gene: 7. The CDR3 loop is CASSLRRGRRTEAFF. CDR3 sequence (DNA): TGTGCCAGCAGTTTAAGGAGGGGGCGCCGCACTGAAGCTTTCTTT. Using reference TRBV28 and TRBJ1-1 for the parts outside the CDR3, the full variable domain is DVKVTQSSRYLVKRTGEKVFLECVQDMDHENMFWYRQDPGLGLRLIYFSYDVKMKEKGDIPEGYSVSREKKERFSLILESASTNQTSMYLCASSLRRGRRTEAFFGQGTRLTVV.

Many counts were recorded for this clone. CDR3 DNA sequence: TGTGCCAGCAGTTACCGACAGGGTAACACTGAAGCTTTCTTT. Its translation: CASSYRQGNTEAFF. The rearrangement uses TRBV6-5 and TRBJ1-1; TRBD1 agrees at 7 bases. CDR1 is MNHEY, CDR2 SVGAGI, per germline. V was pared by 2 bases and J by 2 bases, with 2 bases of the junction left unmatched. The CDR3 consists of 14 residues.

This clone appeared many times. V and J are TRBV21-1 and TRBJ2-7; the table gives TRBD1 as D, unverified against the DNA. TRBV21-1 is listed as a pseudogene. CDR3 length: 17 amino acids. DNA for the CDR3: TGTGCCAGCAGCAAATCCTCAGGGACAGGGGTGTCCTACGAGCAGTACTTC. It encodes CASSKSSGTGVSYEQYF.

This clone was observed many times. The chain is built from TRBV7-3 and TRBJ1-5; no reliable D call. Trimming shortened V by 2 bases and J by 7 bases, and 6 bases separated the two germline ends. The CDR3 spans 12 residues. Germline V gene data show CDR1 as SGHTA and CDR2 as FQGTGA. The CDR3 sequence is CASSLGGQPQHF. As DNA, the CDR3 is TGTGCCAGCAGCTTAGGAGGACAGCCCCAGCATTTT.

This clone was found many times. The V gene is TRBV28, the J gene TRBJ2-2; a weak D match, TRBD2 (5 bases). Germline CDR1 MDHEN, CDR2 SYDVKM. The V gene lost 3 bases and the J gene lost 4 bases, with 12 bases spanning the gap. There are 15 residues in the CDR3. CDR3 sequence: CASSFRPEGTGELFF. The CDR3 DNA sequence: TGTGCCAGCAGTTTCAGGCCAGAGGGCACCGGGGAGCTGTTTTTT.

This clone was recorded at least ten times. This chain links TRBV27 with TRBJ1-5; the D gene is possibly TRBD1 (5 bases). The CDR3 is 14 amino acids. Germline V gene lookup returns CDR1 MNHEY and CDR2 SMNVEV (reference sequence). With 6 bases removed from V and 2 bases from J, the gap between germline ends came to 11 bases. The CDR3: CASSRRGGNQPQHF. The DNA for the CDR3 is TGTGCCAGCAGCCGGAGGGGAGGCAATCAGCCCCAGCATTTT.

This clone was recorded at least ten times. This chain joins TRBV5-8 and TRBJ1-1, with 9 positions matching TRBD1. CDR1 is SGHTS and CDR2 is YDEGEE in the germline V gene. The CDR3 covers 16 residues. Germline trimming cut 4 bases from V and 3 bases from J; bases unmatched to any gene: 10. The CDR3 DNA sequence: TGTGCCAGCAGCCCGGGACAGGGTGAGGTGTACACTGAAGCTTTCTTT. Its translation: CASSPGQGEVYTEAFF.

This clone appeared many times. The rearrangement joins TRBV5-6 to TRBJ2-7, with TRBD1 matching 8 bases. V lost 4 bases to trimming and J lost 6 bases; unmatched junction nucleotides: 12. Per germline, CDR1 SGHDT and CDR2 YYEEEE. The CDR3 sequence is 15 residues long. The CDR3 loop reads CASSRSGTGILEQYF. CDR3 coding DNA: TGTGCCAGCAGCCGCTCCGGGACAGGCATCCTCGAGCAGTACTTC. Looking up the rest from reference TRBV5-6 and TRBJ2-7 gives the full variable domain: DAGVTQSPTHLIKTRGQQVTLRCSPKSGHDTVSWYQQALGQGPQFIFQYYEEEERQRGNFPDRFSGHQFPNYSSELNVNALLLGDSALYLCASSRSGTGILEQYFGPGTRLTVT.

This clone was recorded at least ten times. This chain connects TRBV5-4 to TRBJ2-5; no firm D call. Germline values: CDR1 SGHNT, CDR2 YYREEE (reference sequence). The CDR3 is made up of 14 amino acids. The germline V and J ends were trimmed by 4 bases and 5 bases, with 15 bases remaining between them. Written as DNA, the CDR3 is TGTGCCAGCAGCACCCCCCTAGTTGTGGAGACCCAGTACTTC. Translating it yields CASSTPLVVETQYF.

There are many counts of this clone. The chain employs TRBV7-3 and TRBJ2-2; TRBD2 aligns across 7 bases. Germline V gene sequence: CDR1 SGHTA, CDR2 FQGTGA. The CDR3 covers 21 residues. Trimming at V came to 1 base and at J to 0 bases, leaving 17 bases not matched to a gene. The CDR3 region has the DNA TGTGCCAGCAGCTTAATGGGGAGCCCATTTTTCGCGGGGGCGAACACCGGGGAGCTGTTTTTT. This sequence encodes CASSLMGSPFFAGANTGELFF.

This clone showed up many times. The CDR3, as DNA: TGTGCCAGCAGCCCCCCCGGGTCCGGGTACAATGAGCAGTTCTTC. This sequence encodes CASSPPGSGYNEQFF. The chain has TRBV7-3 and TRBJ2-1; unclear D gene. The CDR3 length is 15 residues. The germline CDR1 and CDR2 sequences are SGHTA and FQGTGA. The V end was cut by 5 bases, the J end by 4 bases, with 15 bases between.

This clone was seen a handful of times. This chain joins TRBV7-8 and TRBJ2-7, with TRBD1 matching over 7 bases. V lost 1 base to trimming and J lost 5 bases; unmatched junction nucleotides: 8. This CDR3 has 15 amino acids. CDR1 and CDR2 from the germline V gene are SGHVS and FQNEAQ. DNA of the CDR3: TGTGCCAGCAGCTTAGATTTGAGGGGGCTCCACGAGCAGTACTTC. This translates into CASSLDLRGLHEQYF.

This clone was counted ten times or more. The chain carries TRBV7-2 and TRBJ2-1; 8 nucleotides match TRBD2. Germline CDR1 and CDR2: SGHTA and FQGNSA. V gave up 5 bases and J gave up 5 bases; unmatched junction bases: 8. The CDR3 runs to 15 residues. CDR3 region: CASSLRRLANNEQFF. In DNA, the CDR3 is TGTGCCAGCAGCCTCCGTCGACTAGCGAACAATGAGCAGTTCTTC.

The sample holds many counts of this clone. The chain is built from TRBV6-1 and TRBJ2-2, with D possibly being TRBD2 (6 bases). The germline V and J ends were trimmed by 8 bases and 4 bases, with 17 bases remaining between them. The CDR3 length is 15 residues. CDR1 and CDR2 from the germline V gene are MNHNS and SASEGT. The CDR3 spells CASFTERVTTGELFF. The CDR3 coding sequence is TGTGCCAGCTTCACAGAGCGGGTGACCACCGGGGAGCTGTTTTTT.

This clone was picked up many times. The CDR3 protein is CASSSLAVGWVSTDTQYF. Written as DNA, the CDR3 is TGTGCCAGCAGCTCGCTAGCGGTGGGGTGGGTTAGCACAGATACGCAGTATTTT. J is TRBJ2-3 and V is TRBV7-2; 7 nucleotides line up with TRBD2. V lost 4 bases, J lost 0 bases, and 13 bases stayed unmatched. Germline V gene lookup returns CDR1 SGHTA and CDR2 FQGNSA. The CDR3 is 18 residues long.